This T cell receptor (beta chain) was identified in a study of blood T cell repertoires in COVID-19. Study overall: COVID-19 samples from acute and convalescent phases originated in the United States, Italy and Spain.

Trimming pared 1 base from V and 1 base from J, leaving 10 bases between. The germline CDR1 and CDR2 sequences are SGHVS and FQNEAQ. The CDR3 runs to 15 residues. Assay used: immunoSEQ multiplex PCR; TCRdb lists only in-frame clones, some missing. The sample has 210,000 or so clones, about 83% seen once. This TCR derives from a man aged 50 to 60 with active or convalescent COVID-19. This chain links TRBV7-8 with TRBJ1-1, with D hard to call. Sequences were obtained from peripheral blood. The CDR3, as DNA: TGTGCCAGCAGCTTAGAGATGAGTAGGAACACTGAAGCTTTCTTT. Its translation: CASSLEMSRNTEAFF.